The next 8 T cell receptor beta chains were all read from a single sample in a study of cytomegalovirus exposure and HLA in healthy donors. PCR employed 60 Vbeta and 13 Jbeta primers. The protocol was immunoSEQ multiplex PCR, while the TCRdb copy is restricted to in-frame clones and leaves out a portion. The sample shows 120,000 or so clones, over 65% of them seen only once. Input material: PBMCs. The receptors derive from a man aged 25-40 years in good health and CMV-seropositive.

The chain carries TRBV7-6 and TRBJ2-3; D is undetermined. Trimming stripped 1 base from V and 4 bases from J, with 3 bases between. Germline V lookup: CDR1 SGHVS, CDR2 FNYEAQ. The CDR3 contains 12 residues. Here the CDR3 reads CASSLVADTQYF. CDR3 bases: TGTGCCAGCAGCTTAGTAGCAGATACGCAGTATTTT.

This rearrangement joins TRBV5-8 to TRBJ1-1; TRBD1 agrees at 8 bases. V shed 4 bases and J 3 bases; nucleotides not matched to a gene: 14. The germline CDR1 and CDR2 sequences are SGHTS and YDEGEE. The CDR3 runs to 17 residues. The CDR3 protein is CASSPGGQGARDTEAFF. The CDR3 DNA is TGTGCCAGCAGCCCTGGTGGGCAGGGGGCGCGGGACACTGAAGCTTTCTTT.

V is TRBV6-6 and J is TRBJ2-3; 14 bases align to TRBD2. CDR1 is MNHNY and CDR2 is SVGAGI in the germline V gene (reference sequence). V lost 6 bases to trimming and J lost 2 bases; unmatched junction nucleotides: 4. The CDR3 consists of 16 residues. CDR3 in DNA: TGTGCCAGCAGATTGGGACTAGCGGGAGTCACAGATACGCAGTATTTT. Protein: CASRLGLAGVTDTQYF.

The chain combines TRBV9 with TRBJ1-6; 8 bases map to TRBD1. This CDR3 has 18 amino acids. Trimming cost V 2 bases and J 4 bases; bases outside gene matches: 11. The germline V gene encodes CDR1 SGDLS and CDR2 YYNGEE. CDR3 coding DNA: TGTGCCAGCAGCGTTCAGCCGGGACAGGACCTTTATAATTCACCCCTCCACTTT. It is translated as CASSVQPGQDLYNSPLHF.

V and J are TRBV5-4 and TRBJ1-2; 7 nucleotides line up with TRBD1. With V trimmed by 4 bases and J by 2 bases, 8 bases remained unmatched. The CDR3 runs 15 residues. CDR1 and CDR2 from the germline V gene are SGHNT and YYREEE (reference sequence). CDR3 sequence (DNA): TGTGCCAGCAGCGGACAGGTGGGGGGAAACTATGGCTACACCTTC. Protein: CASSGQVGGNYGYTF. Full variable domain (outside the CDR3, taken from reference TRBV5-4 and TRBJ1-2): ETGVTQSPTHLIKTRGQQVTLRCSSQSGHNTVSWYQQALGQGPQFIFQYYREEENGRGNFPPRFSGLQFPNYSSELNVNALELDDSALYLCASSGQVGGNYGYTFGSGTRLTVV.

The chain is built from TRBV9 and TRBJ2-7; weak D call: TRBD2 (6 bases). The CDR3 spans 15 residues. V gave up 4 bases and J gave up 5 bases, with 19 bases separating them. Per germline, CDR1 SGDLS and CDR2 YYNGEE. The CDR3 DNA reads as TGTGCCAGCAGCCCTACTCCGGGGGTTGCGGACGAGCAGTACTTC. The encoded protein is CASSPTPGVADEQYF. Supplemented by reference TRBV9 and TRBJ2-7, the full variable domain reads DSGVTQTPKHLITATGQRVTLRCSPRSGDLSVYWYQQSLDQGLQFLIQYYNGEERAKGNILERFSAQQFPDLHSELNLSSLELGDSALYFCASSPTPGVADEQYFGPGTRLTVT.

There are a few counts of this clone. The J gene is TRBJ2-5, the V gene TRBV11-2; D call uncertain. The CDR3 extends over 16 amino acids. Germline V gives CDR1 SGHAT, CDR2 FQNNGV. Trimming removed 0 bases from V and 3 bases from J, with 14 bases in between. CDR3 region: CASSLDPDSSKETQYF. In DNA, the CDR3 is TGTGCCAGCAGCTTAGACCCAGACTCGAGTAAAGAGACCCAGTACTTC.

This chain connects TRBV9 to TRBJ2-5; possibly TRBD1 for D (5 bases). The length of the CDR3 is 14 residues. Germline CDR1 SGDLS, CDR2 YYNGEE. V shed 2 bases and J shed 5 bases, with 13 bases lying between them. CDR3 loop: CASSVGRAGETQYF. The CDR3 DNA is TGTGCCAGCAGCGTCGGCAGGGCTGGCGAGACCCAGTACTTC.